This T cell receptor beta chain was observed in a study of T cell responses to AZD1222 COVID-19 vaccine. For the study at large: It was second doses at about 4 or about 12 weeks that were pooled.

Concerning this clone: The antigen remains undetermined.

The CDR3 covers 10 residues. The germline gives CDR1 DFQATT, CDR2 SNEGSKA (reference sequence). The assay was immunoSEQ multiplex PCR, and TCRdb's table has in-frame clones only and misses some. The sample records approximately 110,000 clones, 88% being singletons. Whole-study results and caveats: Spike-specific TCR breadth and depth rose after two AZD1222 doses. In a largely white British group with more females than males, clonal diversity was possibly underestimated. Reportedly, nearly half the spike-specific TCRs target unmutated variant regions.

The TCR originated in an adult in good health. The J gene is TRBJ1-1, the V gene TRBV20-1, with unresolved D. This sample comprised peripheral blood, obtained on day 0 of AZD1222 vaccination. CDR3 amino acids: CSGEENRAFF. The CDR3 coding sequence is TGCAGCGGGGAGGAGAACCGGGCTTTCTTT.